A single TCR beta chain is shown here with its context. Compared with germline, one end of the junction differs, possibly owing to a read error. The entry originates in a study of long-term antiretroviral therapy in people with HIV. The assay used was immunoSEQ (version v3.0), run at survey level. TCRdb's table, derived via immunoSEQ multiplex PCR, lists solely in-frame clones and lacks some. This sample has some 9,700 clones, with roughly 77% found just once. The sample in question was unsorted PBMCs, obtained 0.7 years after starting antiretroviral therapy. The source is a man aged 35 to 55 with HIV.

The CDR3 spells CPRWLAGVYEQFF. CDR3 DNA: TGCCCTAGGTGGCTAGCGGGAGTCTATGAGCAGTTCTTC. The J gene is TRBJ2-1, the V gene TRBV5-4; 10 nucleotides line up with TRBD2. This CDR3 region has 13 residues. The V gene's germline CDR1 is SGHNT and CDR2 YYREEE (reference sequence).